These 22 T cell receptor beta chains were sequenced from one sample in a study of radiation and T cells in renal cell carcinoma. Time point noted: blood 4 weeks post-SBRT, at nephrectomy. The treatment: 15 Gy SBRT to primary tumor, nephrectomy 4 weeks later. Profiled with immunoSEQ multiplex PCR; TCRdb holds only in-frame clones, not every one. Of about 100,000 clones detected, around 83% appear once; the ten largest clones hold around 7.7%. Source: blood, taken from a patient whose treatment included radiotherapy and nephrectomy. All receptors come from a man aged 55 to 70 with renal cell carcinoma.

The table lists this clone with a few counts. The V and J genes are TRBV6-6 and TRBJ1-5, with TRBD1 as a possible D gene (6 bases). CDR1 is MNHNY and CDR2 is SVGAGI in the germline V gene (reference sequence). Trimming left V 5 bases short and J 5 bases short, with 13 bases between. The CDR3 loop spans 14 amino acids. The CDR3 spells CASSGGARYQPQHF. The DNA of the CDR3 is TGTGCCAGCAGTGGGGGCGCGCGTTATCAGCCCCAGCATTTT.

This clone has a single count. V gene TRBV19 combines with J gene TRBJ1-5; the match to TRBD1 covers 8 bases. J was trimmed by 7 bases and V by 7 bases; bases with no gene match: 15. This CDR3 spans 16 amino acids. Germline loops: CDR1 LNHDA, CDR2 SQIVND (reference sequence). CDR3 in amino acids: CASNRAGGDRRQPQHF. CDR3 sequence (DNA): TGTGCCAGTAACAGGGCAGGGGGCGATCGAAGGCAGCCCCAGCATTTT.

Points on this clone: The same CDR3 is also encoded by other DNA sequences in this sample. This chain connects TRBV5-1 to TRBJ2-7; D is perhaps TRBD1 or TRBD2 (5 bases each). V was pared by 4 bases and J by 4 bases, with 18 bases between. This CDR3 has 15 residues. Germline V gene data show CDR1 as SGHRS and CDR2 as YFSETQ. CDR3 protein: CASSPGTLTTYEQYF. The CDR3 nucleotides read TGCGCCAGCAGCCCAGGGACCCTTACCACGTACGAGCAGTACTTC.

The chain joins TRBV5-1 to TRBJ2-3; D is perhaps TRBD1 (7 bases). V dropped 7 bases and J dropped 0 bases, with 15 bases sitting between them. CDR1 is SGHRS, CDR2 YFSETQ, per germline. The CDR3 length is 15 residues. The CDR3 sequence: CASGGDRYSTDTQYF. The CDR3 DNA follows: TGCGCCAGCGGAGGGGACAGATATAGCACAGATACGCAGTATTTT.

The chain joins TRBV11-2 to TRBJ1-4, with D perhaps matching TRBD1 (5 bases). Trimming took off 1 base at V and 4 bases at J, with 13 bases between the two ends. In germline, CDR1 is SGHAT, CDR2 FQNNGV. The CDR3 totals 16 residues. For the CDR3, the DNA is TGTGCCAGCAGCTTAGTACCAGGGCAAATTAATGAAAAACTGTTTTTT. Translating it yields CASSLVPGQINEKLFF.

This sequence joins TRBV14 and TRBJ2-5, with D unresolved. There are 18 residues in the CDR3. V was trimmed by 1 base and J by 2 bases, leaving 20 bases between them. CDR1 SGHDN and CDR2 FVKESK come from the germline V gene. The CDR3 loop is CASSQVQPLFSRQETQYF. Here the CDR3 DNA reads TGTGCCAGCAGCCAAGTACAGCCACTTTTTAGCCGTCAAGAGACCCAGTACTTC.

The chain has TRBV13 and TRBJ2-1, with a weak D call TRBD2 (6 bases). The CDR3 sequence is 14 residues long. V lost 5 bases and J 3 bases, leaving 11 bases between the germline ends. Germline V gene data show CDR1 as PRHDT and CDR2 as FYEKMQ (reference sequence). CDR3 loop: CASSPRDFYNEQFF. Here the CDR3 DNA reads TGTGCCAGCAGCCCCCGGGACTTCTACAATGAGCAGTTCTTC.

This clone was recorded once. The chain recombines TRBV2 with TRBJ2-1; unclear D gene. The germline V and J ends were trimmed by 6 bases and 2 bases, with 17 bases remaining between them. Germline-derived CDR1 and CDR2 are SNHLY and FYNNEI. The CDR3 has 16 residues. The CDR3 DNA is TGTGCCAGCAGCCCCCCCTCAATGGGGACCTACAATGAGCAGTTCTTC. Translating it yields CASSPPSMGTYNEQFF.

V is TRBV10-1 and J is TRBJ2-7; 10 bases match TRBD2. Germline loops: CDR1 WNHNN, CDR2 SYGVQD (reference sequence). The CDR3 has 14 amino acids. Trimming took 0 bases from V and 9 from J; bases not matched to a gene: 5. The CDR3 DNA reads as TGCGCCAGCAGTGAGTCGGGACTAGCGTCGGCGCAGTACTTC. Translating it yields CASSESGLASAQYF.

The chain links TRBV5-6 to TRBJ2-7, with 10 bases that match TRBD1. V lost 4 bases, J lost 1 base, and 8 bases stayed unmatched. The CDR3 spans 16 residues. From germline, CDR1 is SGHDT and CDR2 YYEEEE. This CDR3 reads CASSEQGQGTSYEQYF. The CDR3 nucleotides read TGTGCCAGCAGCGAGCAGGGACAGGGGACTTCCTACGAGCAGTACTTC.

This clone was seen repeatedly, ten times or more. For the CDR3, the DNA is TGTGCCAGCCGGACAGGCAAAGGGGAGCTGTTTTTT. Its protein is CASRTGKGELFF. The V call is TRBV2, the J call TRBJ2-2, with 7 bases fitting TRBD1. Germline V gene data show CDR1 as SNHLY and CDR2 as FYNNEI. The CDR3 has 12 residues. J was trimmed by 8 bases and V by 8 bases; bases with no gene match: 5. Full variable domain (missing parts from reference TRBV2 and TRBJ2-2): EPEVTQTPSHQVTQMGQEVILRCVPISNHLYFYWYRQILGQKVEFLVSFYNNEISEKSEIFDDQFSVERPDGSNFTLKIRSTKLEDSAMYFCASRTGKGELFFGEGSRLTVL.

The chain joins TRBV19 to TRBJ1-1, with D unclear. The CDR3 has 15 amino acids. Between the trimmed V and J ends, which lost 4 bases and 1 base, there was a span of 13 bases. Germline CDR1 reads LNHDA; CDR2 reads SQIVND (reference sequence). CDR3 nucleotide sequence: TGTGCCAGTAGTACCGGATTACTGACGAACACTGAAGCTTTCTTT. Translated: CASSTGLLTNTEAFF.

The table lists this clone with many counts. J is TRBJ2-7 and V is TRBV28; possible D gene TRBD2, 7 bases. With 8 bases removed from V and 8 bases from J, the gap between germline ends came to 19 bases. In germline, CDR1 is MDHEN, CDR2 SYDVKM. The CDR3 is 13 residues long. In DNA, the CDR3 is TGTGCCAGCGGGGGGGCTCCGACCCGACAGCAGTACTTC. Its protein is CASGGAPTRQQYF.

This rearrangement joins TRBV7-9 to TRBJ1-2; 7 bases line up with TRBD1. V was clipped by 0 bases and J by 6 bases; unmatched bases: 19. CDR1 is SEHNR and CDR2 is FQNEAQ in the germline V gene (reference sequence). The CDR3 is 19 residues long. The CDR3 sequence: CASSLALGGGDPARHGYTF. The CDR3 coding sequence is TGTGCCAGCAGCTTAGCGCTGGGAGGGGGCGACCCAGCACGTCATGGCTACACCTTC. Combining the CDR3 with reference TRBV7-9 and TRBJ1-2 gives the whole variable domain DTGVSQNPRHKITKRGQNVTFRCDPISEHNRLYWYRQTLGQGPEFLTYFQNEAQLEKSRLLSDRFSAERPKGSFSTLEIQRTEQGDSAMYLCASSLALGGGDPARHGYTFGSGTRLTVV.

The DNA for the CDR3 is TGTGCCAGCAGTTACCCGGGCCCCTACGAGCAGTACTTC. Its protein is CASSYPGPYEQYF. The chain is built from TRBV7-9 and TRBJ2-7, with no clear D. The CDR3 has 13 amino acids. V was cut by 6 bases and J by 2 bases, with 11 bases left in between. CDR1 and CDR2 (germline): SEHNR, FQNEAQ (reference sequence).

J is TRBJ2-2 and V is TRBV7-7; D is possibly TRBD1 (6 bases). Germline-derived CDR1 and CDR2 are SSHAT and FNYEAQ (reference sequence). The CDR3 consists of 14 residues. Trimming took 5 bases from V and 5 from J, leaving 12 bases between them. The CDR3 DNA is TGTGCCAGCAGCCGGACAGCCTCAACCGGGGAGCTGTTTTTT. Protein sequence: CASSRTASTGELFF.

The CDR3 DNA reads as TGTGCCAGCAGTAAGCAGGGGCTGAACACTGAAGCTTTCTTT. As protein: CASSKQGLNTEAFF. The chain employs TRBV27 and TRBJ1-1; a possible D gene is TRBD1 (6 bases). The V gene's germline CDR1 is MNHEY and CDR2 SMNVEV (reference sequence). Trimming left V 5 bases short and J 0 bases short, with 10 bases between. The CDR3 contains 14 residues.

The J gene is TRBJ1-3, the V gene TRBV5-1; the D is unclear. The germline V and J ends were trimmed by 0 bases and 4 bases, with 8 bases remaining between them. The CDR3 sequence is 14 residues long. Per the germline V gene, CDR1 is SGHRS and CDR2 is YFSETQ. The CDR3: CASSLAGRGNTIYF. The CDR3 DNA reads TGCGCCAGCAGCTTGGCTGGTCGGGGAAACACCATATATTTT. Full variable domain (missing parts from reference TRBV5-1 and TRBJ1-3): KAGVTQTPRYLIKTRGQQVTLSCSPISGHRSVSWYQQTPGQGLQFLFEYFSETQRNKGNFPGRFSGRQFSNSRSEMNVSTLELGDSALYLCASSLAGRGNTIYFGEGSWLTVV.

V usage is TRBV5-1 and J usage is TRBJ2-7; TRBD1 matches 10 bases. The CDR3 sequence is 14 residues long. With 9 bases clipped from V and 5 bases from J, the junction kept 11 bases outside the gene matches. Germline CDR1 and CDR2: SGHRS and YFSETQ. The CDR3 DNA sequence: TGCGCCACCGGAATCGGGACAGGGGCCAACGAGCAGTACTTC. Its protein is CATGIGTGANEQYF. Supplemented by reference TRBV5-1 and TRBJ2-7, the full variable domain reads KAGVTQTPRYLIKTRGQQVTLSCSPISGHRSVSWYQQTPGQGLQFLFEYFSETQRNKGNFPGRFSGRQFSNSRSEMNVSTLELGDSALYLCATGIGTGANEQYFGPGTRLTVT.

The chain joins TRBV19 to TRBJ1-1; no clear D. Germline assignment: CDR1 LNHDA and CDR2 SQIVND (reference sequence). The V gene lost 4 bases and the J gene lost 0 bases, with 12 bases spanning the gap. The CDR3 runs to 15 residues. In DNA, the CDR3 is TGTGCCAGTAGTACCCCGGGAGCTCTGAACACTGAAGCTTTCTTT. Translated: CASSTPGALNTEAFF.

The chain carries TRBV10-3 and TRBJ2-3, with D tentatively TRBD1 or TRBD2 (5 bases each). This CDR3 is 13 amino acids long. The germline V and J ends were trimmed by 7 bases and 4 bases, with 12 bases remaining between them. Germline-derived CDR1 and CDR2 are ENHRY and SYGVKD. In nucleotides, the CDR3 is TGTGCCATCAAACCCCAGGGAGCAGATACGCAGTATTTT. It is translated as CAIKPQGADTQYF.

V usage is TRBV10-3 and J usage is TRBJ1-5; D is ambiguous. The V end lost 0 bases, the J end lost 0 bases, and 3 bases lay between the germline ends. Germline V gene sequence: CDR1 ENHRY, CDR2 SYGVKD. CDR3 length: 14 amino acids. CDR3: CAISESGSNQPQHF. The CDR3 bases are TGTGCCATCAGTGAGTCAGGTAGCAATCAGCCCCAGCATTTT.